This T cell receptor beta chain stems from a study of cytomegalovirus exposure and HLA in healthy donors. Study observations and caveats: Researchers counted 164 TCR beta chains as cytomegalovirus-associated.

PCR was performed using 60 Vbeta and 13 Jbeta primers. Profiled with immunoSEQ multiplex PCR; TCRdb holds only in-frame clones, not every one. The sample contains about 180,000 clones, more than 75% of which appear only once. The germline gives CDR1 MNHEY, CDR2 SVGAGI. V dropped 6 bases and J dropped 4 bases, with 12 bases sitting between them. This CDR3 comprises 13 residues. This clone was picked up a small number of times. Its antigen is not known. Sequenced input: PBMCs. The sequence was collected from a woman in her 30s in good health and CMV-seropositive. The chain employs TRBV6-5 and TRBJ1-2, with D perhaps TRBD1 (5 bases). The CDR3 here is CASRIRGIYGYTF. CDR3 sequence (DNA): TGTGCCAGCAGAATCCGGGGGATCTATGGCTACACCTTC.